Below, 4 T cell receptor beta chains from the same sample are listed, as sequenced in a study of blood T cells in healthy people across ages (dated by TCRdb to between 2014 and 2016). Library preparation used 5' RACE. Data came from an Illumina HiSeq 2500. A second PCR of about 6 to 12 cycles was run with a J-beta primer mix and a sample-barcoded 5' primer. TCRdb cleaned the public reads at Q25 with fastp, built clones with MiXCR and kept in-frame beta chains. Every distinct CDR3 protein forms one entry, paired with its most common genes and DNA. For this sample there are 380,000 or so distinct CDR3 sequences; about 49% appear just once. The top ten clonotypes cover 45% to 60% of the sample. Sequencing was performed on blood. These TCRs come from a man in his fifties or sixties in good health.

The CDR3 spells CASSLSDGYNEQFF. Written as DNA, the CDR3 is TGCGCCAGCAGCTTAAGTGACGGCTACAATGAGCAGTTCTTC. The rearrangement joins TRBV5-1 to TRBJ2-1; no definite D call. Germline CDR1 and CDR2: SGHRS and YFSETQ. V dropped 2 bases and J dropped 3 bases, with 9 bases sitting between them. The CDR3 runs to 14 residues.

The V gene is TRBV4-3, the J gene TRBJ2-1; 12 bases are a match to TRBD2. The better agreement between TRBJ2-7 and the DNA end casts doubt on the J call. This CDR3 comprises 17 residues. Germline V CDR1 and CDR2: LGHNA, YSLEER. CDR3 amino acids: CASSQDPGLAGYNEQYF. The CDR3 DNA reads TGCGCCAGCAGCCAAGATCCCGGACTAGCGGGATACAATGAGCAGTACTTC.

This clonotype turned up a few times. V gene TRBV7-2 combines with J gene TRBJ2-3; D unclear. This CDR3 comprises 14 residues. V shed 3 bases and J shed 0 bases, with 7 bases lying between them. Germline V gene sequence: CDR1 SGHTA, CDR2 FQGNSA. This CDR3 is CASSLPSSTDTQYF. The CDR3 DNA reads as TGTGCCAGCAGCTTGCCCTCTAGCACAGATACGCAGTATTTT.

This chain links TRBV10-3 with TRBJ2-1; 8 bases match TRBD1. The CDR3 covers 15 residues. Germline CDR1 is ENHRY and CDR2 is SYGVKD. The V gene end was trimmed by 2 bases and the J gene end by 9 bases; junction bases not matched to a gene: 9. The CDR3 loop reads CAISEPGQVTTEQFF. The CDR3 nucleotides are TGTGCCATCAGTGAGCCGGGACAGGTGACGACTGAGCAGTTCTTC.